This T cell receptor (beta chain) originates from a study of shared clonotypes between healthy human individuals. Turning to the study itself: Three plates each covered CD4 naive and memory; CD8 naive two, CD8 memory one.

This CDR3 has 15 residues. Germline V gene lookup returns CDR1 MNHEY and CDR2 SVGAGI. V gave up 2 bases and J gave up 2 bases, with 13 bases separating them. Several immunoSEQ plates held equal portions of the genomic DNA taken from each subset. Methods used by the authors: Quality scores were absent from the junction-only immunoSEQ sequences, so filtering differed. Sequencing used immunoSEQ multiplex PCR; TCRdb keeps in-frame clones, though not all of them. From that table come the V and J calls and clone size; the DNA was used to work out D and trimming. The sample records about 2.1 million clones, approximately 92% being singletons. Naive CD8 populations comprised CD45RO-negative cells positively selected for CCR7, excluding terminally differentiated effector memory CD45RA+ cells.

J is TRBJ2-7 and V is TRBV6-5, with D perhaps TRBD2 (6 bases). Input material: naive CD8+ T cells from PBMCs. This clonotype was obtained from a man younger than 35 in good health. Some clones in this sample may be carry-over from other donors' samples. In nucleotides, the CDR3 is TGTGCCAGCAGTTACCGGGGACTCTCTACCTACGAGCAGTACTTC. It codes for CASSYRGLSTYEQYF.